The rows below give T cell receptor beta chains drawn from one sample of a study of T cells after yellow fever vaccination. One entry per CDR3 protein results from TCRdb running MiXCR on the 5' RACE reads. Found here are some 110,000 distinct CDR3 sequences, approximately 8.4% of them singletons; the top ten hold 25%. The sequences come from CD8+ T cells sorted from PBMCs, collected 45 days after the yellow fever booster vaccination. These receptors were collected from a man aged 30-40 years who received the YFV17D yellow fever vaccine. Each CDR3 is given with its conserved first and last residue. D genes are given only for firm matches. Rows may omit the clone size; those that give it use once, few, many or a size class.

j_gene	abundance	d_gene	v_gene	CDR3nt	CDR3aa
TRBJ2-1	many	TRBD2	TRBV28	TGTGCCAGCAGTAGAGGACTAGCGGCCTCCTACAATGAGCAGTTCTTC	CASSRGLAASYNEQFF
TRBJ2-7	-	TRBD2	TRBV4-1	TGCGCCAGCAGCCAAGAAGCGGGAACCACTTACGAGCAGTACTTC	CASSQEAGTTYEQYF
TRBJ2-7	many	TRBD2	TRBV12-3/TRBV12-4	TGTGCCAGCAGTTTAAGTACGGGGGGGCTAGCGGCCTACGAGCAGTACTTC	CASSLSTGGLAAYEQYF
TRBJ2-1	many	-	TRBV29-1	TGCAGCGTTGAATTGGGATCTAAGAATGAGCAGTTCTTC	CSVELGSKNEQFF
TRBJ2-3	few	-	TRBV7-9	TGTGCCAGCAGCATGCTTAGCGGCCAAGCGGCAGATACGCAGTATTTT	CASSMLSGQAADTQYF
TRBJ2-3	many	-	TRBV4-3	TGCGCCAGCAGCCGCAACCCAATTGGGGGGCTTTCCACAGATACGCAGTATTTT	CASSRNPIGGLSTDTQYF
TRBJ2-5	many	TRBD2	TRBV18	TGTGCCAGCTCACCACCCCTAGCGGGAGGGGAGTACCAAGAGACCCAGTACTTC	CASSPPLAGGEYQETQYF
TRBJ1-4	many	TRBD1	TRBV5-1	TGCGCCAGCAGCTTGACAGGGGGCAGTGAAAAACTGTTTTTT	CASSLTGGSEKLFF
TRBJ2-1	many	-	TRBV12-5	TGTGCTAGTGGTTTGGTACTAGCTGAGCGAAGAAACAATGAGCAGTTCTTC	CASGLVLAERRNNEQFF
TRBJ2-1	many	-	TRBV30	TGTGCCTGGAGCTCCCAGGGGGGCAGTGAGCAGTTCTTC	CAWSSQGGSEQFF
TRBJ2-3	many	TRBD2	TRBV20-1	TGCAGTGCTAGACCGACTAGCGGGAGACTACCAGCCCCCACAGATACGCAGTATTTT	CSARPTSGRLPAPTDTQYF
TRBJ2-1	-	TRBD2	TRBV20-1	TGCATTGCTAGAGGGGCGGGAGGGCGACCGGTTAATGAGCAGTTCTTC	CIARGAGGRPVNEQFF
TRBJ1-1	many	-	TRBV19	TGTGCCAGTAGAGACACTGAAGCTTTCTTT	CASRDTEAFF
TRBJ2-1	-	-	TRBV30	TGTGCCTGGAGTCCCGATTGGAATGAGCAGTTCTTC	CAWSPDWNEQFF
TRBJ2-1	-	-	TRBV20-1	TGCAGTGCTACTCTAGCGCCGAGCTCCTACAATGAGCAGTTCTTC	CSATLAPSSYNEQFF
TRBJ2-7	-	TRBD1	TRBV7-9	TGTGCCAGCAGCCCAGGGACAGTCTATCGCCCCCACGAGCAGTACTTC	CASSPGTVYRPHEQYF
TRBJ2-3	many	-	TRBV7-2	TGTGCCAGCAGCTTATTAGGACAGCGCACAGATACGCAGTATTTT	CASSLLGQRTDTQYF
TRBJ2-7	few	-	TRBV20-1	TGCAGTGCTAGCGGCGACCCCCTGGCCTACGAGCAGTACTTC	CSASGDPLAYEQYF
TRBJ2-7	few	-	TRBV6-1	TGTGCCAGCAGTCCCCAGGGGTTCTACTCCTACGAGCAGTACTTC	CASSPQGFYSYEQYF
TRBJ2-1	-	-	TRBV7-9	TGTGCCAGCAGCTTAGATGGCCGGTACAATGAGCAGTTCTTC	CASSLDGRYNEQFF
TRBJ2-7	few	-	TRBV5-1	TGCGCCAGCAGCGAGGCCCCGGGGGAATTGTACGAGCAGTACTTC	CASSEAPGELYEQYF
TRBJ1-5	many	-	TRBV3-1	TGTGCCAGCAGCCAAGGGCCCTATAGCAATCAGCCCCAGCATTTT	CASSQGPYSNQPQHF
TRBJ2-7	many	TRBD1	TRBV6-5	TGTGCCAGCAGTTACTGGGACAGGGGCGAGCAGTACTTC	CASSYWDRGEQYF
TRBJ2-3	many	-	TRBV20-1	TGCAGTGCTAGAGATCCGGACTCAGCAGATACGCAGTATTTT	CSARDPDSADTQYF
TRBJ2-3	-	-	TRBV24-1	TGTGCCACCAGTGATGCCCAGGGGGATACGCAGTATTTT	CATSDAQGDTQYF
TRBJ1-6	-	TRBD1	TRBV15	TGTGCCACCAGCAGTCATGGACAGGGGGCTTCACCCCTCCACTTT	CATSSHGQGASPLHF
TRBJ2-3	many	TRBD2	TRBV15	TGTGCCACCAGCAGAGAAGGCGGGGGAAGCACAGATACGCAGTATTTT	CATSREGGGSTDTQYF
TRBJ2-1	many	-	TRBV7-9	TGTGCCAGCAGCACGGAATCGGATGAGCAGTTCTTC	CASSTESDEQFF
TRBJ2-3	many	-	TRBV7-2	TGTGCCAGCAGCCCGGATCAGCCTACAGATACGCAGTATTTT	CASSPDQPTDTQYF
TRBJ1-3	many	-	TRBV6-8	TGTGCCAGCAGAAGACCACGACCGGGGTACTCTGGAAACACCATATATTTT	CASRRPRPGYSGNTIYF
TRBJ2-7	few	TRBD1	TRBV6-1	TGTGCCAGCAGTGTGGGGACAGGGAAAGGCTACGAGCAGTACTTC	CASSVGTGKGYEQYF
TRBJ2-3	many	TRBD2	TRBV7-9	TGTGCCAGCAGCCATCAGCGGGAGAGCACAGATACGCAGTATTTT	CASSHQRESTDTQYF
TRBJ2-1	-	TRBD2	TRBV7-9	TGTGCCAGCAGCTCATTTACTAGCGCCAATGACAATGAGCAGTTCTTC	CASSSFTSANDNEQFF
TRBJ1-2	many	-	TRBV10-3	TGTGCCACGACCCGGGACGGCGGCTACACCTTC	CATTRDGGYTF
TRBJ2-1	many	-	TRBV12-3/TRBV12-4	TGTGCCAGCAGTTTTGGCCCTCATGAGCAGTTCTTC	CASSFGPHEQFF
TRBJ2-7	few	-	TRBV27	TGTGCCAGCAGTTTATCCGGGGGCTACGAGCAGTACTTC	CASSLSGGYEQYF
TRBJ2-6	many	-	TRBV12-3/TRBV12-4	TGTGCCAGCAGTTACAGGGCAGGGGCCAACGTCCTGACTTTC	CASSYRAGANVLTF
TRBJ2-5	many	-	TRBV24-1	TGTGCCACCAGTGATCTTCCGGGGACCCAGTACTTC	CATSDLPGTQYF
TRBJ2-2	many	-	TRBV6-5	TGTGCCAGCAGTTACTTCAGGGGCACCGGGGAGCTGTTTTTT	CASSYFRGTGELFF
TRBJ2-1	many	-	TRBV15	TGTGCCACCAGCACGAGGGCTAGTAGCGGTGAGCAGTTCTTC	CATSTRASSGEQFF
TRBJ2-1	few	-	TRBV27	TGTGCCAGCGGCACGGACACCCCCAATGAGCAGTTCTTC	CASGTDTPNEQFF
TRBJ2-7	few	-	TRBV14	TGTGCCAGCAGCGGGGACGTTTACGAGCAGTACTTC	CASSGDVYEQYF
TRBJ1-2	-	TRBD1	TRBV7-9	TGTGCCAGCAAGACAGGGGGCGCGGATGGCTACACCTTC	CASKTGGADGYTF
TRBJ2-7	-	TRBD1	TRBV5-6	TGTGCCAGCAGCCCGGGACAGGGGGGTTACGAGCAGTACTTC	CASSPGQGGYEQYF
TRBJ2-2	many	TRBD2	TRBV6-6	TGTGCCAGCAGTTATAGGGGAGGGGAATCGGCCTTCGGGGAGCTGTTTTTT	CASSYRGGESAFGELFF
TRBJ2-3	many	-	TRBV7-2	TGTGCCAGCAGCTTCTCCGGGCCCACAGATACGCAGTATTTT	CASSFSGPTDTQYF
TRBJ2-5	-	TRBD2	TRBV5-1	TGCGCCAGCAGCAGCACTAGCGGGCCCCAAGAGACCCAGTACTTC	CASSSTSGPQETQYF
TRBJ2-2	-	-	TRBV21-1	TGTGCCAGCAGCAAAGTAGGACAGGCCGGGGAGCTGTTTTTT	CASSKVGQAGELFF
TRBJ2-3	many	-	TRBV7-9	TGTGCCAGCAGCCCGCGACCCTCACAAAAGACAGAAACCTTCACAGATACGCAGTATTTT	CASSPRPSQKTETFTDTQYF
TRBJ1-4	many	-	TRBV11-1	TGTGCCAGCAGCCATTCACAGCCGCATCCCGCAACTAATGAAAAACTGTTTTTT	CASSHSQPHPATNEKLFF
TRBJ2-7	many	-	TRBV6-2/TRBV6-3	TGTGCCAGCAGTTACATGGACAAAGCCTACGAGCAGTACTTC	CASSYMDKAYEQYF
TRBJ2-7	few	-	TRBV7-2	TGTGCCAGCAGCTTTACAGGTAGCTCCTACGAGCAGTACTTC	CASSFTGSSYEQYF
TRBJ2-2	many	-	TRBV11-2	TGTGCCAGCAGCCTTGACTGGGGGGAGCTGTTTTTT	CASSLDWGELFF
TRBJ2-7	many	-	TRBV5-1	TGCGCCAGCAGCTTGGTGGGCGGACCCTACGAGCAGTACTTC	CASSLVGGPYEQYF
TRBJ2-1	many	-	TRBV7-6	TGTGCCAGCAGCTTAGGACTAGAGGACAATGAGCAGTTCTTC	CASSLGLEDNEQFF
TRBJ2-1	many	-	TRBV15	TGTGCCACCAGCAGACCGGGGCTCAATGAGCAGTTCTTC	CATSRPGLNEQFF
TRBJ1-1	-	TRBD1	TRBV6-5	TGTGCCAGCAGTTACGGAGGGGGCTTCGCTGAAGCTTTCTTT	CASSYGGGFAEAFF
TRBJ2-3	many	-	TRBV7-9	TGTGCCAGCAGCGGGGGTCGTGACAAGACGCAGTATTTT	CASSGGRDKTQYF